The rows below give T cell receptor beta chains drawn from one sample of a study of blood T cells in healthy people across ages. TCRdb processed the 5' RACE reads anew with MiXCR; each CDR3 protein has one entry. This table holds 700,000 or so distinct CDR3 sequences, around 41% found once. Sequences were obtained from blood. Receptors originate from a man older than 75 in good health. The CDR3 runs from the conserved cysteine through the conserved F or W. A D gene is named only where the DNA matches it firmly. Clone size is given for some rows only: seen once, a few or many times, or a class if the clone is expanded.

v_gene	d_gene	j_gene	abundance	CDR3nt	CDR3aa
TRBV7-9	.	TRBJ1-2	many	TGTGCCAGCAGCTTAGACGGAGCTAACTATGGCTACACCTTC	CASSLDGANYGYTF
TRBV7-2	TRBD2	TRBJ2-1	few	TGTGCCAGCAGGCTAGCGGGGGGGCGGTCCTACAATGAGCAGTTCTTC	CASRLAGGRSYNEQFF
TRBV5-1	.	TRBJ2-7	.	TGCGCCAGCAGCTTGAGGGGTCACGGGACCCAACCCTACGAGCAGTACTTC	CASSLRGHGTQPYEQYF
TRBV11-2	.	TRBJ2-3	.	TGTGCCAGCAGCTTAGAACTTACTAGCACAGATACGCAGTATTTT	CASSLELTSTDTQYF
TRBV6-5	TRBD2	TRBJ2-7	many	TGTGCCAGCAGTGCGGGGGAAGGGTCCTACGAGCAGTACTTC	CASSAGEGSYEQYF
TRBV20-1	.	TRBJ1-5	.	TGCAGTGCTAGAGATGGGGACACCCAACCCCAGCATTTT	CSARDGDTQPQHF
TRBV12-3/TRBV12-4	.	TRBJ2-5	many	TGTGCCAGCAGTTTAAACTACGGGGTCCTAAATAAAACCCAAGAGACCCAGTACTTC	CASSLNYGVLNKTQETQYF
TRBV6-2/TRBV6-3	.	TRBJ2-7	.	TGTGCCAGCAGTTACGACCGCGGGACAACCTACGAGCAGTACTTC	CASSYDRGTTYEQYF
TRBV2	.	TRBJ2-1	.	TGTGCCAGCAGGCTGGGGGGCGAGCAGTTCTTC	CASRLGGEQFF
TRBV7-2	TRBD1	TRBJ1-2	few	TGTGCCAGCAGCCTTGACAGGGATGATGGCTACACCTTC	CASSLDRDDGYTF
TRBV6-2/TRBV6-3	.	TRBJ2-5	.	TGTGCCAGCAGTTCGACTGACCAGAAAGAGACCCAGTACTTC	CASSSTDQKETQYF
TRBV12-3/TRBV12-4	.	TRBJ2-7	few	TGTGCCAGCAGTAGGGGGGGCGAGCAGTACTTC	CASSRGGEQYF
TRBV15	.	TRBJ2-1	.	TGTGCCACCAGCAGCCAGGGGGGCGCGTACTACAATGAGCAGTTCTTC	CATSSQGGAYYNEQFF
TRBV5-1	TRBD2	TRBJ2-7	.	TGCGCCAGCAGCGCACGACCGGGACTAGATCTATCCTACGAGCAGTACTTC	CASSARPGLDLSYEQYF
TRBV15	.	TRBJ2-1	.	TGTGCCACCAGCAGAGTGGTCAGGCCCAATGAGCAGTTCTTC	CATSRVVRPNEQFF
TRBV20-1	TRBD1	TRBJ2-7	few	TGCAGTGCATATCGGACAGGGGGTTACGAGCAGTACTTC	CSAYRTGGYEQYF
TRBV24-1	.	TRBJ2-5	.	TGTGCCACCAGTGATTGGCCCCAAGAGACCCAGTACTTC	CATSDWPQETQYF
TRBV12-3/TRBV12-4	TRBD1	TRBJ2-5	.	TGTGCCAGCAGTCCTCGACAGGGGGCTCGTAATGAGCAGTACTTC	CASSPRQGARNEQYF
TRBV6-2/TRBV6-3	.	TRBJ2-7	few	TGTGCCAGCACCCAGGGTAGCTTGGGGCGCGAGCAGTACTTC	CASTQGSLGREQYF
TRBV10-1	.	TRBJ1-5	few	TGCGCCAGCATGGAGGAGCAGCCCCAGCATTTT	CASMEEQPQHF
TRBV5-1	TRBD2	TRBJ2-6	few	TGCGCCAGCAGCTTGGCCTTAGCGGGGGACGGGGCCAACGTCCTGACTTTC	CASSLALAGDGANVLTF
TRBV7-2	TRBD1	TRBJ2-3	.	TGTGCCAGCCTACCTAGGGGACAGGTAGTCACAGATACGCAGTATTTT	CASLPRGQVVTDTQYF
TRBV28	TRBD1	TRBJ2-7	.	TGTGCCGGCTGGGACAGGGTTCGCGAGCAGTACTTC	CAGWDRVREQYF
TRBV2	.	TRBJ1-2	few	TGTGCCAGCAGCTCGCAGGGTAGCCCCTATGGCTACACCTTC	CASSSQGSPYGYTF
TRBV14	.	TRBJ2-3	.	TGTGCCAGCAGCCAAGAAATCGTGAGCACAGATACGCAGTATTTT	CASSQEIVSTDTQYF
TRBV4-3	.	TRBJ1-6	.	TGCGCCAGCAGCCAAGAGAACTGGTCCAATTCACCCCTCCACTTT	CASSQENWSNSPLHF
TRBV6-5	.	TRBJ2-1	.	TGCGCCACCGTGACTACTCATGAGCAGTTCTTC	CATVTTHEQFF
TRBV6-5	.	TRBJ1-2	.	TGTGCCAGCAGCCCCCACCAGGGTCTTGGCTACACCTTC	CASSPHQGLGYTF
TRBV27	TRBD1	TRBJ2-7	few	TGTGCCAGCAGTCCCCGGGGCAGGGGGCTCGTTGGGCAGTACTTC	CASSPRGRGLVGQYF
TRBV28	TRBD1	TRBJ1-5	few	TGTGCCAGCAGTTCCGGGACAGGGCGGTCTCAGCCCCAGCATTTT	CASSSGTGRSQPQHF
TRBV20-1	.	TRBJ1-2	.	TGCAGTGCTAATCTCCAGGGACCCACCTCTGGCTACACCTTC	CSANLQGPTSGYTF
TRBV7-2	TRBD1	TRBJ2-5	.	TGTGCCAGCAGCCCAACATGGACAGGGGGCGCCGGAGAGACCCAGTACTTC	CASSPTWTGGAGETQYF
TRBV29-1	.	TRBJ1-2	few	TGCAGCGGATACAGGGTCTACTATGGCTACACCTTC	CSGYRVYYGYTF
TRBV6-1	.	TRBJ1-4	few	TGTGCCAGCAGTGAAGACAGGGAAAGGGAAAAACTGTTTTTT	CASSEDREREKLFF
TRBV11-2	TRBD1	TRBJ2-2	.	TGTGCCAGCAGCTACCTAACAGGGGGCGGGGAGCTGTTTTTT	CASSYLTGGGELFF
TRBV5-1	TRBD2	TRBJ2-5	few	TGCGCCAGCAGAACACGGGAGGTGAGAGAGACCCAGTACTTC	CASRTREVRETQYF
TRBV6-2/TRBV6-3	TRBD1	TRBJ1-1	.	TGTGCCAGCAGTTACTCAGGGGGCTGGGCGGAAGTTTTCTTT	CASSYSGGWAEVFF
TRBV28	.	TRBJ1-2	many	TGTGCCAGCAAGAGGGAGGTCTATGGCTACACCTTC	CASKREVYGYTF
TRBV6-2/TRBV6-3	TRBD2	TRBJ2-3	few	TGTGCCAGCAGTACCGGGACTAGCGGAACAGATACGCAGTATTTT	CASSTGTSGTDTQYF
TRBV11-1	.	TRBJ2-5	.	TGTGCCAGCAGAGTCGGCAGTTACAATGAGCAGTACTTC	CASRVGSYNEQYF
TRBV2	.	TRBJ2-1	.	TGTGCCAGCAGAAAAGGGGTGGGGGAGGCCGTGTTCTTC	CASRKGVGEAVFF
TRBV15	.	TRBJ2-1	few	TGTGCCACCAGCAGAGATCGGGTGAATGATGAGCAGTTCTTC	CATSRDRVNDEQFF
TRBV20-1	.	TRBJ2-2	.	TGCAGTGCTAGAGATTTGGGAACCGGGGAGCTGTTTTTT	CSARDLGTGELFF
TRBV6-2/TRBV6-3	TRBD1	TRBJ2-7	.	TGTGCCAGCAGACAGGGACAGGGTAACTTGGACGAGCAGTACTTC	CASRQGQGNLDEQYF
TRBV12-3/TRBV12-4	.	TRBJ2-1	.	TGTGCCAGCAGTCCCGCTAAGGGGGCGGGAGCTGGCAATGAGCAGTTCTTC	CASSPAKGAGAGNEQFF
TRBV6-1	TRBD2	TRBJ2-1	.	TGTGCCAGCAGTCATATAAATATAGCGGGAGGGCCGAGCGATGAGCAGTTCTTC	CASSHINIAGGPSDEQFF
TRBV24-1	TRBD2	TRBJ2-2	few	TGTGCCACCAGTGATTTGAGCGGGAGGGACACCGGGGAGCTGTTTTTT	CATSDLSGRDTGELFF
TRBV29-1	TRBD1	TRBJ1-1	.	TGCAGCGTTCCACAGGGGGGGGTGAACACTGAAGCTTTCTTT	CSVPQGGVNTEAFF
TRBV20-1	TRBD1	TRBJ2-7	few	TGCAGTGCTAGAGGGTCACCGGGACAGGGAATCTACGAGCAGTACTTC	CSARGSPGQGIYEQYF